These 6 T cell receptor beta chains were sequenced from one sample in a study of blood T cell repertoires in COVID-19. TCRdb's table, derived via immunoSEQ multiplex PCR, lists solely in-frame clones and lacks some. The table lists under 250,000 clones, approximately 80% of them singletons. Sequencing was carried out using PBMCs or T cells enriched from blood (not recorded which). The receptors originated from a man aged 25 to 40 with acute COVID-19.

This clone was observed a single time. The rearrangement uses TRBV5-4 and TRBJ2-5; 7 bases map to TRBD1. The trim removed 4 bases at V and 4 bases at J, leaving 7 bases unmatched. CDR1 is SGHNT and CDR2 is YYREEE in the germline V gene (reference sequence). The CDR3 is made up of 14 amino acids. The CDR3 here is CASSRQGSRETQYF. CDR3 DNA: TGTGCCAGCAGCCGACAGGGAAGCCGAGAGACCCAGTACTTC. The full variable domain, completed using reference TRBV5-4 and TRBJ2-5, is ETGVTQSPTHLIKTRGQQVTLRCSSQSGHNTVSWYQQALGQGPQFIFQYYREEENGRGNFPPRFSGLQFPNYSSELNVNALELDDSALYLCASSRQGSRETQYFGPGTRLLVL.

The chain couples TRBV14 to TRBJ1-6, with TRBD1 matching over 8 bases. J was trimmed by 4 bases and V by 8 bases; bases with no gene match: 13. Germline V gene data show CDR1 as SGHDN and CDR2 as FVKESK. This CDR3 is 17 amino acids long. CDR3 in amino acids: CASAKTPDRGYNSPLHF. The DNA for the CDR3 is TGTGCCAGCGCAAAGACCCCCGACAGGGGTTATAATTCACCCCTCCACTTT.

This chain joins TRBV10-2 and TRBJ1-5; 7 bases are shared with TRBD1. This CDR3 has 14 amino acids. The junction had 1 base not matched to a gene; V was cut back by 3 bases and J by 2 bases. Germline values: CDR1 WSHSY, CDR2 SAAADI. The CDR3 DNA reads as TGCGCCAGCAGTGAAAGGGGGCGCAATCAGCCCCAGCATTTT. This encodes CASSERGRNQPQHF.

The chain links TRBV7-9 to TRBJ2-1; TRBD2 agrees at 9 bases. The CDR3 length is 16 residues. V gave up 4 bases and J gave up 3 bases; unmatched junction bases: 7. Germline V gene data show CDR1 as SEHNR and CDR2 as FQNEAQ (reference sequence). DNA for the CDR3: TGTGCCAGCAGCTCGCCCTCTAGCGGGGTCTACAATGAGCAGTTCTTC. It codes for CASSSPSSGVYNEQFF.

The V call is TRBV2, the J call TRBJ1-5; tentatively, D is TRBD1 (6 bases). The CDR3 length is 14 residues. The germline V gene encodes CDR1 SNHLY and CDR2 FYNNEI. The V end lost 2 bases, the J end lost 3 bases, and 8 bases lay between the germline ends. This CDR3 reads CASSERDINQPQHF. The CDR3 DNA reads TGTGCCAGCAGTGAAAGGGACATCAATCAGCCCCAGCATTTT.

This clone was seen once. This chain links TRBV19 with TRBJ2-2; D is perhaps TRBD1 (6 bases). The germline V gene has CDR1 LNHDA and CDR2 SQIVND (reference sequence). Trimming removed 5 bases from V and 6 bases from J, with 16 bases in between. The CDR3 loop spans 15 amino acids. CDR3 DNA: TGTGCCAGTAGTCTGAAAGACAGGCCCCCCGGGGAGCTGTTTTTT. Its protein product is CASSLKDRPPGELFF.